The 8 T cell receptor beta chains presented below share a single source sample, sequenced in a study of OX40 agonist ivuxolimab in advanced cancers. Clones were read by immunoSEQ multiplex PCR, and TCRdb kept only the in-frame ones, dropping some. The sample records approximately 60,000 clones, about 81% being singletons. The sequencing used CD4+ or CD8+ T cells sorted from blood, collected in a trial of the OX40 agonist ivuxolimab. These receptors all stem from an adult with an advanced solid tumor such as melanoma, head and neck, liver or kidney cancer.

The CDR3 bases are TGTGCCTGGACTAACGAGGGACTAGCGGGGGCCCTGAGCTCCTACAATGAGCAGTTCTTC. Residues: CAWTNEGLAGALSSYNEQFF. The V call is TRBV30, the J call TRBJ2-1; 14 bases fit TRBD2. This CDR3 comprises 20 residues. Trimming cost V 4 bases and J 0 bases; bases outside gene matches: 14. Germline V gene sequence: CDR1 GTSNPN, CDR2 SVGIG (reference sequence).

Regarding this clone: Other DNA sequences in this specimen translate into the identical CDR3. The chain carries TRBV28 and TRBJ2-7; D is possibly TRBD1 (6 bases). This CDR3 is built from 11 residues. With 5 bases removed from V and 4 bases from J, the gap between germline ends came to 6 bases. The germline V gene encodes CDR1 MDHEN and CDR2 SYDVKM. The CDR3 bases are TGTGCCAGCAGTAGGGGGTACGAGCAGTACTTC. Encoded protein: CASSRGYEQYF.

V is TRBV6-5 and J is TRBJ1-2; D uncertain. This CDR3 contains 13 residues. Germline V gene lookup returns CDR1 MNHEY and CDR2 SVGAGI. Trimming shortened V by 5 bases and J by 3 bases, and 10 bases separated the two germline ends. The CDR3 is CASSETWDYGYTF. The CDR3 nucleotides read TGTGCCAGCAGTGAGACGTGGGACTATGGCTACACCTTC.

There are a few counts of this clone. The rearrangement joins TRBV4-2 to TRBJ2-2, with D hard to call. The ends were cut back, 0 bases at V and 1 base at J, with 3 bases in the middle. Germline V gives CDR1 LGHNA, CDR2 YNFKEQ. This CDR3 region has 14 residues. The CDR3 spells CASSQDWNTGELFF. The CDR3 bases are TGTGCCAGCAGCCAAGATTGGAACACCGGGGAGCTGTTTTTT.

The chain has TRBV7-2 and TRBJ2-5; the D gene is possibly TRBD2 (6 bases). Trimming cost V 3 bases and J 0 bases, with 14 bases left between them. The CDR3 spans 16 residues. Germline V lookup: CDR1 SGHTA, CDR2 FQGNSA. The CDR3 bases are TGTGCCAGCAGCTTTAACTCCCTAGCGTACCAAGAGACCCAGTACTTC. As protein: CASSFNSLAYQETQYF.

The J gene is TRBJ1-2, the V gene TRBV6-1; D may be TRBD1 (5 bases). The germline gives CDR1 MNHNS, CDR2 SASEGT. The CDR3 loop spans 14 amino acids. Trimming removed 4 bases at V and 4 bases at J, with 13 bases between. The CDR3 region is CASSVGAGSYGYTF. The CDR3 region has the DNA TGTGCCAGCAGTGTTGGGGCAGGGTCCTATGGCTACACCTTC.

The chain carries TRBV7-2 and TRBJ1-3; possible D gene TRBD1, 5 bases. Trimming stripped 2 bases from V and 1 base from J, with 9 bases between. There are 15 residues in the CDR3. CDR1 and CDR2 (germline): SGHTA, FQGNSA. This chain's CDR3 is CASSLSRGSGNTIYF. As DNA, the CDR3 is TGTGCCAGCAGCTTATCAAGGGGTTCTGGAAACACCATATATTTT. Full variable domain (remainder filled in from reference TRBV7-2 and TRBJ1-3): GAGVSQSPSNKVTEKGKDVELRCDPISGHTALYWYRQSLGQGLEFLIYFQGNSAPDKSGLPSDRFSAERTGGSVSTLTIQRTQQEDSAVYLCASSLSRGSGNTIYFGEGSWLTVV.

By proportion, this clone is medium-sized. This chain links TRBV5-4 with TRBJ2-2; 7 nucleotides agree with TRBD1. CDR1 and CDR2 from the germline V gene are SGHNT and YYREEE (reference sequence). CDR3 length: 14 amino acids. V lost 4 bases and J lost 1; bases outside the gene matches: 1. The CDR3 DNA reads TGTGCCAGCAGCGGGACAGTGAACACCGGGGAGCTGTTTTTT. Its translation is CASSGTVNTGELFF.